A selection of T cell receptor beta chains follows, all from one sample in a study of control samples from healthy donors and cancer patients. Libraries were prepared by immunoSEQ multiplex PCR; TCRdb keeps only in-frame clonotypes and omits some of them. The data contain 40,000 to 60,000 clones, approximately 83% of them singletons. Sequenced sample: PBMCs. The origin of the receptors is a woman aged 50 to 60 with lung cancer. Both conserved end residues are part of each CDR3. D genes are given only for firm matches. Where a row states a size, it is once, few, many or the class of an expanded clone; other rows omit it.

CASSLGGINGYTF TGTGCCAGCAGCCTGGGGGGTATCAATGGCTACACCTTC NA 13 NA TRBJ1-2 TRBV6-5
CASSPDEGSNYGYTF TGCGCCAGCAGCCCAGACGAGGGCTCTAACTATGGCTACACCTTC NA 15 NA TRBJ1-2 TRBV4-1
CASSLVGTEVPYEQYF TGTGCCAGCAGCTTGGTAGGGACCGAAGTTCCCTACGAGCAGTACTTC NA 16 NA TRBJ2-7 TRBV7-8
CARSFSGGTTLYTEAFF TGTGCCAGAAGCTTCTCCGGGGGGACCACCCTTTACACTGAAGCTTTCTTT NA 17 NA TRBJ1-1 TRBV5-3
CASSLDRLGYEQYF TGTGCCAGCAGCTTGGACAGGCTGGGCTACGAGCAGTACTTC NA 14 TRBD1 TRBJ2-7 TRBV7-2
CASRDGQGKVRPEAFF TGTGCCAGCAGAGACGGACAGGGGAAGGTTCGGCCTGAAGCTTTCTTT NA 16 TRBD1 TRBJ1-1 TRBV2
CASRDTGTGHSPLHF TGTGCCAGCAGAGATACCGGGACAGGGCATTCACCCCTCCACTTT few 15 TRBD1 TRBJ1-6 TRBV7-9
CASSGSGNTIYF TGTGCCAGCAGTGGGTCTGGAAACACCATATATTTT NA 12 NA TRBJ1-3 TRBV2
CASSPAVSYGYTF TGTGCCAGCAGCCCGGCGGTCAGCTATGGCTACACCTTC NA 13 NA TRBJ1-2 TRBV27
CASGLSQGSGETQYF TGTGCTAGTGGTTTGTCACAGGGGTCGGGAGAGACCCAGTACTTC once 15 TRBD1 TRBJ2-5 TRBV12-5
CASRIPGGADTEAFF TGTGCCAGCAGGATACCCGGGGGAGCAGACACTGAAGCTTTCTTT NA 15 NA TRBJ1-1 TRBV5-4
CAISEDEGSPLHF TGTGCCATCAGTGAGGACGAGGGATCACCCCTCCACTTT NA 13 NA TRBJ1-6 TRBV10-3
CASGEQWSQPQHF TGTGCCAGCGGAGAACAGTGGAGTCAGCCCCAGCATTTT NA 13 NA TRBJ1-5 TRBV5-5
CATSDGSGYTF TGTGCCACCAGTGATGGGTCTGGCTACACCTTC NA 11 NA TRBJ1-2 TRBV24-1
CASSQTGEQFF TGTGCCAGCAGCCAGACCGGTGAGCAGTTCTTC NA 11 NA TRBJ2-1 TRBV11-2
CASSRDSGDEAFF TGTGCCAGCAGTCGCGATTCTGGGGATGAAGCTTTCTTT once 13 NA TRBJ1-1 TRBV12-3/TRBV12-4
CASSPDKSYGYTF TGTGCCAGCTCCCCCGACAAGAGCTATGGCTACACCTTC NA 13 NA TRBJ1-2 TRBV18
CASSQRVGGDEQYF TGTGCCAGCAGTCAAAGGGTTGGTGGGGACGAGCAGTACTTC few 14 NA TRBJ2-7 TRBV6-2/TRBV6-3
CASSPPGQGYYNEQFF TGTGCCAGCTCCCCGCCGGGACAGGGTTATTACAATGAGCAGTTCTTC once 16 TRBD1 TRBJ2-1 TRBV18
CASREERGVSDTQYF TGTGCCAGCAGGGAGGAGCGGGGGGTTTCAGATACGCAGTATTTT once 15 TRBD2 TRBJ2-3 TRBV27
CASSETTGGWEQFF TGTGCCAGCAGCGAAACGACAGGGGGCTGGGAGCAGTTCTTC NA 14 TRBD1 TRBJ2-1 TRBV9
CASSPDRPYGYTF TGTGCCAGCAGCCCGGACAGGCCTTATGGCTACACCTTC NA 13 TRBD1 TRBJ1-2 TRBV12-3/TRBV12-4
CASSITGVGELFF TGTGCCAGTAGTATTACGGGGGTTGGGGAGCTGTTTTTT NA 13 NA TRBJ2-2 TRBV19
CASSLGVGVNTEAFF TGTGCCAGCAGCTTAGGGGTAGGGGTGAACACTGAAGCTTTCTTT NA 15 NA TRBJ1-1 TRBV7-2
CASGLMNTEAFF TGTGCTAGTGGGCTCATGAACACTGAAGCTTTCTTT NA 12 NA TRBJ1-1 TRBV12-5
CASSPTDRGLSGNTIYF TGTGCCAGCAGCCCTACTGACAGGGGGCTCTCTGGAAACACCATATATTTT NA 17 TRBD1 TRBJ1-3 TRBV5-5
CASSRGTDYEKLFF TGTGCCAGCAGCCGGGGGACGGACTATGAAAAACTGTTTTTT once 14 NA TRBJ1-4 TRBV5-4
CASRPPGVVAGELFF TGTGCCAGCAGACCTCCGGGGGTGGTCGCCGGGGAGCTGTTTTTT NA 15 NA TRBJ2-2 TRBV11-3
CAAGQWMETQYF TGTGCCGCGGGACAGTGGATGGAGACCCAGTACTTC NA 12 NA TRBJ2-5 TRBV15
CASSPGQGGKTQYF TGTGCCAGCAGCCCCGGACAGGGAGGAAAGACCCAGTACTTC NA 14 TRBD1 TRBJ2-5 TRBV7-2
CASSYSGLGENGYTF TGTGCCAGCAGTTACTCGGGGTTAGGGGAAAACGGCTACACCTTC few 15 NA TRBJ1-2 TRBV6-5
CATSWGQGNQPQHF TGTGCCACCAGCTGGGGACAGGGGAACCAGCCCCAGCATTTT NA 14 TRBD1 TRBJ1-5 TRBV15
CASSQEGNTEAFF TGCGCCAGCAGCCAGGAAGGGAACACTGAAGCTTTCTTT NA 13 NA TRBJ1-1 TRBV5-1
CASSSRPDLERGAFF TGTGCCAGCAGTTCTCGTCCGGACCTAGAAAGGGGAGCTTTCTTT NA 15 NA TRBJ1-1 TRBV28
CASSRPASGNYEQYF TGTGCCAGCAGCCGCCCGGCTAGCGGAAACTACGAGCAGTACTTC NA 15 TRBD2 TRBJ2-7 TRBV7-2
CASSIGVETQYF TGTGCCAGCAGCATAGGGGTAGAGACCCAGTACTTC once 12 NA TRBJ2-5 TRBV7-2
CASSQDPGRAFF TGTGCCAGCAGCCAAGATCCGGGGAGAGCTTTCTTT NA 12 NA TRBJ1-1 TRBV4-2
CATNLGRGHSPLHF TGTGCCACCAACCTAGGCAGGGGGCATTCACCCCTCCACTTT few 14 TRBD1 TRBJ1-6 TRBV15
CSVTDTGTNYGYTF TGCAGCGTGACCGATACAGGCACTAACTATGGCTACACCTTC NA 14 NA TRBJ1-2 TRBV29-1
CASRRDSNYGYTF TGTGCCAGCAGGAGAGATTCTAACTATGGCTACACCTTC once 13 NA TRBJ1-2 TRBV12-3/TRBV12-4
CASSFDRTGSSYNEQFF TGTGCCAGCAGCTTTGACAGGACAGGGAGCTCCTACAATGAGCAGTTCTTC NA 17 TRBD1 TRBJ2-1 TRBV11-2
CASSGGVDTEAFF TGTGCCAGCAGCGGAGGGGTCGACACTGAAGCTTTCTTT once 13 NA TRBJ1-1 TRBV9
CASSRGLAGNEQFF TGTGCCAGCAGCCGGGGCCTAGCGGGTAATGAGCAGTTCTTC NA 14 TRBD2 TRBJ2-1 TRBV11-2
CASSQDFRGQGETEAFF TGCGCCAGCAGCCAAGATTTCAGAGGACAGGGGGAAACTGAAGCTTTCTTT NA 17 TRBD1 TRBJ1-1 TRBV4-3
CASTPIGPFSSYEQYF TGTGCCAGCACTCCCATAGGACCGTTCAGCTCCTACGAGCAGTACTTC NA 16 NA TRBJ2-7 TRBV28
CASSLLGGKFTEAFF TGTGCCAGCAGTCTTCTCGGAGGGAAGTTCACTGAAGCTTTCTTT NA 15 NA TRBJ1-1 TRBV11-2
CASSLYPGQGSGYTF TGTGCCAGCAGCTTGTATCCAGGACAGGGAAGTGGCTACACCTTC NA 15 TRBD1 TRBJ1-2 TRBV7-3
CASSYPTGGAGPQHF TGTGCCAGCAGTTACCCGACAGGGGGGGCTGGGCCCCAGCATTTT NA 15 TRBD1 TRBJ1-5 TRBV6-2/TRBV6-3
CASSYTGTGELFF TGTGCCAGCAGCTATACAGGGACCGGGGAGCTGTTTTTT NA 13 NA TRBJ2-2 TRBV3-1/TRBV3-2
CASSHADQGQFF TGTGCCAGCAGCCACGCCGACCAGGGGCAGTTCTTC NA 12 NA TRBJ2-1 TRBV2
CASSLASGYGYTF TGTGCCAGCAGCTTAGCGTCCGGCTATGGCTACACCTTC few 13 NA TRBJ1-2 TRBV7-9
CASRRNTGELFF TGTGCCAGTAGGCGGAACACCGGGGAGCTGTTTTTT NA 12 NA TRBJ2-2 TRBV19
CASREDRVSNQPQHF TGTGCCAGCAGGGAAGACAGGGTGAGCAATCAGCCCCAGCATTTT NA 15 TRBD1 TRBJ1-5 TRBV6-1